These 23 T cell receptor beta chains share one sample of origin, sequenced in a study of blood T cells in healthy people across ages. Alongside a J-beta primer mix, a sample-barcoded 5' primer served in a second PCR lasting about 7 to 11 cycles. TCRdb re-analysed the 5' RACE reads in MiXCR, keeping a single row per CDR3 protein. The sample consists of about 1,400,000 distinct CDR3 sequences, approximately 60% of them appearing once. Sequencing input: blood. These receptor sequences come from a man aged 18 to 35 in good health.

The rearrangement links TRBV5-1 to TRBJ2-7; no firm D call. The J call may be in error: the DNA end matches TRBJ2-5 better. Germline values: CDR1 SGHRS, CDR2 YFSETQ. CDR3 length: 15 residues. CDR3 in DNA: TGCGCCAGCAAGCAAATGGGCTCTATGGTGGAGACCCAGTACTTC. It translates to CASKQMGSMVETQYF.

V gene TRBV5-1 combines with J gene TRBJ2-5; D perhaps matches TRBD1 (5 bases). V was pared by 0 bases and J by 5 bases, with 20 bases between. The CDR3 extends over 17 amino acids. Germline-derived CDR1 and CDR2 are SGHRS and YFSETQ. The CDR3: CASSLDFLTVSPETQYF. The CDR3 nucleotides read TGCGCCAGCAGCTTGGACTTTTTGACAGTAAGTCCGGAGACCCAGTACTTC.

This sequence joins TRBV5-6 and TRBJ2-5; no reliable D call. Germline assignment: CDR1 SGHDT and CDR2 YYEEEE. CDR3 length equals 14 residues. Trimming pared 2 bases from V and 4 bases from J, leaving 12 bases between. The CDR3 here is CASSLNPNVETQYF. Here the CDR3 DNA reads TGTGCCAGCAGCTTAAATCCCAATGTAGAGACCCAGTACTTC.

This clonotype was counted many times. The chain couples TRBV6-2 or TRBV6-3 to TRBJ2-1; D not resolved. CDR3 length: 11 amino acids. Germline assignment: CDR1 MNHEY and CDR2 SVGEGT. The ends were cut back, 5 bases at V and 8 bases at J, with 7 bases in the middle. The DNA of the CDR3 is TGTGCCAGCAGTCGTGGGGATGAGCAGTTCTTC. This translates into CASSRGDEQFF.

V gene TRBV3-1 combines with J gene TRBJ2-5; D unclear. V was cut by 1 base and J by 3 bases, with 3 bases left in between. CDR1 and CDR2 (germline): LGHDT, YNNKEL (reference sequence). The CDR3 has 12 residues. The CDR3 DNA reads as TGTGCCAGCAGCCAAGTCAAAGAGACCCAGTACTTC. Residues: CASSQVKETQYF.

This rearrangement joins TRBV5-1 to TRBJ2-7; 8 nucleotides align to TRBD2. The V gene end was trimmed by 4 bases and the J gene end by 3 bases; junction bases not matched to a gene: 9. There are 15 residues in the CDR3. Germline loops: CDR1 SGHRS, CDR2 YFSETQ. This chain's CDR3 is CASSGVEAGDYEQYF. The CDR3 DNA reads as TGCGCCAGCAGCGGAGTGGAAGCGGGAGACTACGAGCAGTACTTC.

This rearrangement joins TRBV11-2 to TRBJ1-6, with D perhaps TRBD1 (5 bases). Germline-derived CDR1 and CDR2 are SGHAT and FQNNGV. V lost 2 bases to trimming and J lost 10 bases, with 15 bases between them. The length of the CDR3 is 15 residues. CDR3 nucleotides: TGTGCCAGCAGCTTAAACGAGGCGGAGGGGTCACCCCTCCACTTT. Protein product: CASSLNEAEGSPLHF.

This clonotype has a handful of counts. V and J are TRBV6-6 and TRBJ2-3, with D maybe TRBD1 (6 bases). Germline-derived CDR1 and CDR2 are MNHNY and SVGAGI (reference sequence). The CDR3 consists of 16 residues. Trimming removed 5 bases at V and 1 base at J, with 16 bases between. The CDR3 bases are TGTGCCAGCAGTACCATTCAGGGGACCCGCACAGATACGCAGTATTTT. Its translation is CASSTIQGTRTDTQYF.

The chain combines TRBV10-1 with TRBJ2-5; D ambiguous. CDR3 length equals 14 residues. Germline lookup yields CDR1 WNHNN and CDR2 SYGVQD (reference sequence). Trimming cost V 3 bases and J 4 bases, with 12 bases left between them. CDR3: CASSDPRKGETQYF. The CDR3 coding sequence is TGCGCCAGCAGTGACCCTCGGAAGGGAGAGACCCAGTACTTC.

This chain links TRBV27 with TRBJ2-3; 7 nucleotides align to TRBD1. CDR3 length equals 13 residues. Germline CDR1 and CDR2: MNHEY and SMNVEV (reference sequence). The J segment lost 2 bases and the V segment lost 6 bases, leaving 2 bases of the junction unmatched. The CDR3: CASRGQTTDTQYF. DNA of the CDR3: TGTGCCAGCAGGGGACAGACCACAGATACGCAGTATTTT.

The chain employs TRBV6-5 and TRBJ1-6; D not certain. The CDR3 length is 13 residues. The V end was cut by 0 bases, the J end by 11 bases, with 8 bases between. The germline CDR1 and CDR2 sequences are MNHEY and SVGAGI. The CDR3 region has the DNA TGTGCCAGCAGTTACTCCTCAGGTCCACCCCTCCACTTT. Its protein is CASSYSSGPPLHF.

The CDR3 DNA sequence: TGTGCCAGTATAGGGGTAGCTAACTATGGCTACACCTTC. Translating gives CASIGVANYGYTF. This chain connects TRBV19 to TRBJ1-2; weak D call: TRBD1 (5 bases). The germline V gene has CDR1 LNHDA and CDR2 SQIVND (reference sequence). Trimming took off 7 bases at V and 0 bases at J, with 9 bases between the two ends. The CDR3 extends over 13 amino acids.

The chain employs TRBV28 and TRBJ2-7; D unclear. The better agreement between TRBJ2-5 and the DNA end casts doubt on the J call. This CDR3 spans 15 amino acids. From germline, CDR1 is MDHEN and CDR2 SYDVKM. The CDR3 is CASSFRAPVGETQYF. CDR3 in DNA: TGTGCCAGCAGTTTTAGGGCGCCAGTGGGGGAGACCCAGTACTTC.

Only a few counts were recorded for this clonotype. The chain links TRBV4-1 to TRBJ1-6; 9 bases are shared with TRBD1. Germline V gene sequence: CDR1 MGHRA, CDR2 YSYEKL. The CDR3 is 16 amino acids. V dropped 0 bases and J dropped 8; count of bases not matched to a gene: 5. The CDR3 coding sequence is TGCGCCAGCAGCCAAGATTCTGGGACAGGGTATTCACCCCTCCACTTT. Its translation is CASSQDSGTGYSPLHF.

This rearrangement joins TRBV6-2 or TRBV6-3 to TRBJ2-7; maybe TRBD2 (5 bases). With 2 bases removed from V and 3 bases from J, the gap between germline ends came to 8 bases. The CDR3 has 13 residues. From germline, CDR1 is MNHEY and CDR2 SVGEGT. The chain's CDR3 is CASSYDGNYEQYF. CDR3 nucleotides: TGTGCCAGCAGTTACGACGGGAACTACGAGCAGTACTTC.

The V and J genes are TRBV4-1 and TRBJ2-7; 10 bases are a match to TRBD2. This CDR3 is built from 16 residues. Per the germline V gene, CDR1 is MGHRA and CDR2 is YSYEKL. J was trimmed by 4 bases and V by 1 base; bases with no gene match: 7. The DNA of the CDR3 is TGCGCCAGCAGCCAAGGTACTAGCGGGAATGGGTACGAGCAGTACTTC. This translates into CASSQGTSGNGYEQYF.

The sample holds a few counts of this clonotype. The gene calls are TRBV12-3 or TRBV12-4 and TRBJ1-2, with 8 bases matching TRBD1. The V gene end was trimmed by 7 bases and the J gene end by 6 bases; junction bases not matched to a gene: 13. The CDR3 length is 15 residues. The CDR3: CASTSIRGLLDGYTF. The CDR3 DNA reads TGTGCCAGCACCAGTATCAGGGGGCTTTTAGATGGCTACACCTTC.

The chain carries TRBV7-9 and TRBJ2-7; 9 bases map to TRBD2. V gave up 3 bases and J gave up 2 bases; unmatched junction bases: 5. Germline CDR1 is SEHNR and CDR2 is FQNEAQ (reference sequence). The CDR3 sequence is 15 residues long. DNA for the CDR3: TGTGCCAGCAGCTTGTCTAGCGGGAACCCCTACGAGCAGTACTTC. It specifies CASSLSSGNPYEQYF.

This sequence joins TRBV4-3 and TRBJ2-5; D perhaps matches TRBD2 (6 bases). The germline gives CDR1 LGHNA, CDR2 YSLEER. The V and J ends lost 3 bases and 4 bases respectively, with 18 bases between them. The CDR3 extends over 16 amino acids. The CDR3 sequence is CASSQHQGRRGETQYF. CDR3 in DNA: TGCGCCAGCAGCCAGCACCAGGGACGGCGGGGAGAGACCCAGTACTTC.

This rearrangement joins TRBV4-3 to TRBJ2-7; 9 bases fit TRBD1. Germline V CDR1 and CDR2: LGHNA, YSLEER. Unmatched junction bases numbered 7, after V lost 0 bases and J lost 4 bases. The CDR3 is made up of 16 amino acids. The CDR3: CASSQELGTGRYEQYF. DNA for the CDR3: TGCGCCAGCAGCCAAGAGCTCGGGACAGGGCGGTACGAGCAGTACTTC.

The genes are TRBV7-2 and TRBJ2-5; D is perhaps TRBD1 or TRBD2 (5 bases each). The CDR3 sequence is 13 residues long. Trimming took off 5 bases at V and 4 bases at J, with 11 bases between the two ends. The V gene's germline CDR1 is SGHTA and CDR2 FQGNSA. CDR3 loop: CASSIFGGETQYF. In nucleotides, the CDR3 is TGTGCCAGCAGCATATTTGGGGGAGAGACCCAGTACTTC.

V gene TRBV28 combines with J gene TRBJ2-7; possibly TRBD1 for D (5 bases). The end of the DNA aligns better with TRBJ2-5, so the J call may be wrong. The CDR3 is 13 amino acids. Looked up from germline, CDR1 is MDHEN and CDR2 is SYDVKM. Here the CDR3 reads CASSFRVWETQYF. CDR3 DNA: TGTGCCAGCAGTTTCAGGGTGTGGGAGACCCAGTACTTC.

J is TRBJ1-2 and V is TRBV5-8; a possible D gene is TRBD1 (5 bases). CDR1 SGHTS and CDR2 YDEGEE come from the germline V gene. V dropped 2 bases and J dropped 6 bases, with 17 bases sitting between them. This CDR3 is built from 15 residues. The DNA of the CDR3 is TGTGCCAGCAGCTTCACAGGCTCACGGTTGAATGGCTACACCTTC. This codes for CASSFTGSRLNGYTF.